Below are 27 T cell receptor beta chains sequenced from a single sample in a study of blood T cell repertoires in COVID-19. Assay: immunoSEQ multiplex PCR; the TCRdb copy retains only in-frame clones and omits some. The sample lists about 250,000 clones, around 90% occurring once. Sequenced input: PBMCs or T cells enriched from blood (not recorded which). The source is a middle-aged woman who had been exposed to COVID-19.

CDR3 nucleotide sequence: TGTGCCAGCAGTTTCCCCCCGGGACAGAATAACTATGGCTACACCTTC. Translating it yields CASSFPPGQNNYGYTF. The gene calls are TRBV28 and TRBJ1-2; 7 bases align to TRBD1. The CDR3 is 16 residues long. V gave up 3 bases and J gave up 1 base; unmatched junction bases: 8. The germline V gene encodes CDR1 MDHEN and CDR2 SYDVKM.

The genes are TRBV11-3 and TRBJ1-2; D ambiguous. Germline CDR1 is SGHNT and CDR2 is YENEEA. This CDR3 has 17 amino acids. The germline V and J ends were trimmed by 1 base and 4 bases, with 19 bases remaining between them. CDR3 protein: CASSLVINSWLGYGYTF. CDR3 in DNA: TGTGCCAGCAGCTTAGTAATAAATAGCTGGCTCGGCTATGGCTACACCTTC.

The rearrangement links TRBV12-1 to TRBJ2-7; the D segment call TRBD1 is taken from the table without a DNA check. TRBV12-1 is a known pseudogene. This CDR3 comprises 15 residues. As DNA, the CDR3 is TGTGCCAGCAGCTTATGGGGGCGCGTTGCCTACGAGCAGTACTTC. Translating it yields CASSLWGRVAYEQYF.

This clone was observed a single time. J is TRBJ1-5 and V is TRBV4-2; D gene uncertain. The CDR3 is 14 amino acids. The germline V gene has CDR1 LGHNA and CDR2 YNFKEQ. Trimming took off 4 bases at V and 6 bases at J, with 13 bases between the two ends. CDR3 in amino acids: CASSPGGNSQPQHF. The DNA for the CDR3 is TGTGCCAGCAGCCCTGGAGGTAACAGTCAGCCCCAGCATTTT.

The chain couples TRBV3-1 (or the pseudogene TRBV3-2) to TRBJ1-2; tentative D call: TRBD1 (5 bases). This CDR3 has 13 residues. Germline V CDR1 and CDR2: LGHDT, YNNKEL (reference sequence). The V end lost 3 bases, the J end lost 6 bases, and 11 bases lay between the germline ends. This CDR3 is CASSHATAHGYTF. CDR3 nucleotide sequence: TGTGCCAGCAGCCACGCGACAGCGCATGGCTACACCTTC.

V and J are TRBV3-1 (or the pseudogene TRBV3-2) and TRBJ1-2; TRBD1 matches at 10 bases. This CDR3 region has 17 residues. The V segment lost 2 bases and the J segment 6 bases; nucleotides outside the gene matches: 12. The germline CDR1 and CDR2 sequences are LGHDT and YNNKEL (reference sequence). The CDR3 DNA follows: TGTGCCAGCAGCCAAAGGGGGAGACAGGGGGCAGGGAATGGCTACACCTTC. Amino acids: CASSQRGRQGAGNGYTF.

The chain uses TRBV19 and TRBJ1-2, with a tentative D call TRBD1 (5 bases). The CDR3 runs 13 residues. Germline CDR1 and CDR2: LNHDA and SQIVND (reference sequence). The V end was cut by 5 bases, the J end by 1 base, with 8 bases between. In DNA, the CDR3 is TGTGCCAGTAGTCAGGGTTATAACTATGGCTACACCTTC. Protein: CASSQGYNYGYTF.

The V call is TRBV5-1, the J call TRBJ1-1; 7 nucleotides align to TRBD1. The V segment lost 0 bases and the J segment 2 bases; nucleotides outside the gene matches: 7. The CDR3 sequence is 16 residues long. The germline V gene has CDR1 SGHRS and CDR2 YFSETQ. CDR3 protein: CASSLEGGPVNTEAFF. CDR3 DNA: TGCGCCAGCAGCTTGGAAGGGGGCCCGGTTAACACTGAAGCTTTCTTT. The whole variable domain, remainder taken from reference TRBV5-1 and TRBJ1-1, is KAGVTQTPRYLIKTRGQQVTLSCSPISGHRSVSWYQQTPGQGLQFLFEYFSETQRNKGNFPGRFSGRQFSNSRSEMNVSTLELGDSALYLCASSLEGGPVNTEAFFGQGTRLTVV.

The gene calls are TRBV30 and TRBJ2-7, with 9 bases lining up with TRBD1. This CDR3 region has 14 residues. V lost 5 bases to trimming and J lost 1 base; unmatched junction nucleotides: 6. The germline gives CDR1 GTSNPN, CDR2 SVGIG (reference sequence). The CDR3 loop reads CAWATGGKSYEQYF. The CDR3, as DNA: TGTGCCTGGGCAACAGGGGGCAAGTCCTACGAGCAGTACTTC.

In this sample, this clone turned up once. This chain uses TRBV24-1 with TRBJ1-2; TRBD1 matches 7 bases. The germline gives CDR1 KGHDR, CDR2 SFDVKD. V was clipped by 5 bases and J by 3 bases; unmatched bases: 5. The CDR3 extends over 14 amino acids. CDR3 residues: CATSASTGDYGYTF. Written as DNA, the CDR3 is TGTGCCACCAGTGCAAGCACAGGGGACTATGGCTACACCTTC.

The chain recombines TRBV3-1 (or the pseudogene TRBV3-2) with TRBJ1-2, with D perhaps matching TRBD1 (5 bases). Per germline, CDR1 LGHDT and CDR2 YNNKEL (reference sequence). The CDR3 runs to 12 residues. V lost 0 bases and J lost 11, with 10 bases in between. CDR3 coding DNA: TGTGCCAGCAGCCAAGATTGGGGGGGTTACACCTTC. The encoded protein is CASSQDWGGYTF.

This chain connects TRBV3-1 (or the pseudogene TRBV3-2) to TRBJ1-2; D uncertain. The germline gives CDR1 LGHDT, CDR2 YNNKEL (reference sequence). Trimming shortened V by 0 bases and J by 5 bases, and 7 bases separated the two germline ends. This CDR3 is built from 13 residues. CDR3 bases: TGTGCCAGCAGCCAAGAATCAGTTTATGGCTACACCTTC. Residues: CASSQESVYGYTF.

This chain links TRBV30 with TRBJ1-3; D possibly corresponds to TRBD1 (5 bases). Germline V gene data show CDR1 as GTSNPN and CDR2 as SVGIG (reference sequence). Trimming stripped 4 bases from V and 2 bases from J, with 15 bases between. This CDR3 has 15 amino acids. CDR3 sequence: CAWTSGGAPGNTIYF. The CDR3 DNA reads TGTGCCTGGACTTCAGGTGGGGCTCCTGGAAACACCATATATTTT.

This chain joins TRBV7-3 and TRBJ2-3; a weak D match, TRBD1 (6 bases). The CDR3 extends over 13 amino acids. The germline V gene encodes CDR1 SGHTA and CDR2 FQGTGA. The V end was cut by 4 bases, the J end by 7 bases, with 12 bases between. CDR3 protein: CASSYSGQNTQYF. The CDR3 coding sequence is TGTGCCAGCAGCTACTCGGGACAAAATACGCAGTATTTT. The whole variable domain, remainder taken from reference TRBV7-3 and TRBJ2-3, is GAGVSQTPSNKVTEKGKYVELRCDPISGHTALYWYRQSLGQGPEFLIYFQGTGAADDSGLPNDRFFAVRPEGSVSTLKIQRTERGDSAVYLCASSYSGQNTQYFGPGTRLTVL.

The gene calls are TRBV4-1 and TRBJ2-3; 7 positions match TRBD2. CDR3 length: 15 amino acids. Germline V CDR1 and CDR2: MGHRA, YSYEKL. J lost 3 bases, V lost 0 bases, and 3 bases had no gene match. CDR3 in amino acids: CASSQEAGVTDTQYF. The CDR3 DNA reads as TGCGCCAGCAGCCAAGAGGCGGGGGTGACAGATACGCAGTATTTT.

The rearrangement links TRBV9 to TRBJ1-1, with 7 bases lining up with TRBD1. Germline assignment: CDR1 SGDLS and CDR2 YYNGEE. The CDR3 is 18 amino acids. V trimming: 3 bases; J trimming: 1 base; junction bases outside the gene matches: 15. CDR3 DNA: TGTGCCAGCAGCGCCAAGGACGGTCGGTGGGACAGGAACACTGAAGCTTTCTTT. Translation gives CASSAKDGRWDRNTEAFF. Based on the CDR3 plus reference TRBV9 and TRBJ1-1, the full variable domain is DSGVTQTPKHLITATGQRVTLRCSPRSGDLSVYWYQQSLDQGLQFLIQYYNGEERAKGNILERFSAQQFPDLHSELNLSSLELGDSALYFCASSAKDGRWDRNTEAFFGQGTRLTVV.

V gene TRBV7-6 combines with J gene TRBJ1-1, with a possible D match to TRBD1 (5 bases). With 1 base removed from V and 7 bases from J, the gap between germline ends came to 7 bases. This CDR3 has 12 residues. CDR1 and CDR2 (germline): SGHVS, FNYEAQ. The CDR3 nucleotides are TGTGCCAGCAGCTTAGGAAGGGGTGAAGCTTTCTTT. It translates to CASSLGRGEAFF.

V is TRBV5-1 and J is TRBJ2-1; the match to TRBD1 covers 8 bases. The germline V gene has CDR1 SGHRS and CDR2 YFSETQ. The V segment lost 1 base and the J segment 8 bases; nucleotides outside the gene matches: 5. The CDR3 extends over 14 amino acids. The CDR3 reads CASSLSDRGDEQFF. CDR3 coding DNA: TGCGCCAGCAGCTTGTCAGACAGGGGCGATGAGCAGTTCTTC.

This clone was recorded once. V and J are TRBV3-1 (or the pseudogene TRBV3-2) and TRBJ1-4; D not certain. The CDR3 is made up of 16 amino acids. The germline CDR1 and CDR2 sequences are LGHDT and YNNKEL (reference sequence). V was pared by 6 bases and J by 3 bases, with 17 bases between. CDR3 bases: TGTGCCAGCAGGGCGGGCCGCGGGAGAGCTAATGAAAAACTGTTTTTT. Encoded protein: CASRAGRGRANEKLFF.

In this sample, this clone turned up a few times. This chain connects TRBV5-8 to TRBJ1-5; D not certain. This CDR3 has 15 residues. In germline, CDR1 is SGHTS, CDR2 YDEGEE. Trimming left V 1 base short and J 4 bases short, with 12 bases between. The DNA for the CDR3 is TGTGCCAGCAGCTTGCTCTTTCGGGTAAATCAGCCCCAGCATTTT. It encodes CASSLLFRVNQPQHF.

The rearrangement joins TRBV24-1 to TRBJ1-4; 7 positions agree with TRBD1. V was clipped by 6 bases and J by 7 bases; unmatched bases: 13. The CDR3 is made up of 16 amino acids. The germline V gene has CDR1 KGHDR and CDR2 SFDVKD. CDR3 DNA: TGTGCCACCAGTCTAGGAGAGGGGGCTGTCGGTGAAAAACTGTTTTTT. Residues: CATSLGEGAVGEKLFF.

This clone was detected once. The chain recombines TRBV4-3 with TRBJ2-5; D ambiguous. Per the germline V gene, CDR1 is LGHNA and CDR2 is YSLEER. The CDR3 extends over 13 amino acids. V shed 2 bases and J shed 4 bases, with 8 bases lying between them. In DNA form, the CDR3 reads TGCGCCAGCAGCCAACTAGTTCGAGAGACCCAGTACTTC. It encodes CASSQLVRETQYF.

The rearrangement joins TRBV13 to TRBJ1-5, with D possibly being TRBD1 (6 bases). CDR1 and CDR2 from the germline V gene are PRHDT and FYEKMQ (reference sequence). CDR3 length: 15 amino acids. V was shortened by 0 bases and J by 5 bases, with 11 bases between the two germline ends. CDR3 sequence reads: CASSLGQGSDQPQHF. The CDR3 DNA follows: TGTGCCAGCAGCTTAGGTCAGGGGTCTGATCAGCCCCAGCATTTT.

CDR3 protein: CASSLLHVGEQFF. Here the CDR3 DNA reads TGTGCCAGCAGTTTATTACATGTTGGTGAGCAGTTCTTC. The V call is TRBV12-3 or TRBV12-4, the J call TRBJ2-1; no definite D call. The V end was cut by 2 bases, the J end by 9 bases, with 11 bases between. The CDR3 has 13 residues.

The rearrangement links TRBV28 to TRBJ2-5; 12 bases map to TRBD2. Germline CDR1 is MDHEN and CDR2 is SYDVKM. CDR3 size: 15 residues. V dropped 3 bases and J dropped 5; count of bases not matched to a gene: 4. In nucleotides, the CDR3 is TGTGCCAGCAGTTTTCTAGCGGGGGGGCGGGAGACCCAGTACTTC. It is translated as CASSFLAGGRETQYF.

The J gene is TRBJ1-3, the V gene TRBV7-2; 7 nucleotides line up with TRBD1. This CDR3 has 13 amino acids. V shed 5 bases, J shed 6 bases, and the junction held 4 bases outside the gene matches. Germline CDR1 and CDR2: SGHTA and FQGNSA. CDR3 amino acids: CASSLQGTNTIYF. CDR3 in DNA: TGTGCCAGCAGCCTACAGGGGACAAACACCATATATTTT. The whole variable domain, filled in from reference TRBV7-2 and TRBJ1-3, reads GAGVSQSPSNKVTEKGKDVELRCDPISGHTALYWYRQSLGQGLEFLIYFQGNSAPDKSGLPSDRFSAERTGGSVSTLTIQRTQQEDSAVYLCASSLQGTNTIYFGEGSWLTVV.

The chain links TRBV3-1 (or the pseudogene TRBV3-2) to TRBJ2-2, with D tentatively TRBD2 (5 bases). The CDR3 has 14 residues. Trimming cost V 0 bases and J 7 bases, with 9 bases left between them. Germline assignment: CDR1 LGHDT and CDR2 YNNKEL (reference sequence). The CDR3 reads CASSQDYGVGELFF. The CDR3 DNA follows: TGTGCCAGCAGCCAAGATTACGGGGTCGGGGAGCTGTTTTTT.